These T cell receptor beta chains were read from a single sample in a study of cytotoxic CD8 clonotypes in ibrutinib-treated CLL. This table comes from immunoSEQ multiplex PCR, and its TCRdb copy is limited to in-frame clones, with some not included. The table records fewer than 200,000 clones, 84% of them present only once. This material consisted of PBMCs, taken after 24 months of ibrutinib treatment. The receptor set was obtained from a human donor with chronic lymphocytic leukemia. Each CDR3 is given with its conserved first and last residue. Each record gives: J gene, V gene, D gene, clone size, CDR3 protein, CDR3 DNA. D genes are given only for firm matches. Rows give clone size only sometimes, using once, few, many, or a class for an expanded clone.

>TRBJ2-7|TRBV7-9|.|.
CASIPPGSLYHEQYF
TGTGCCAGCATCCCCCCCGGATCCCTGTACCACGAGCAGTACTTC
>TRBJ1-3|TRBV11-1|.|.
CASSFRSRGSGNTIYF
TGTGCCAGCAGCTTTCGGTCTCGGGGCTCTGGAAACACCATATATTTT
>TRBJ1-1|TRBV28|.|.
CASSTHGGGRTEAFF
TGTGCCAGCAGTACCCACGGGGGGGGTCGGACTGAAGCTTTCTTT
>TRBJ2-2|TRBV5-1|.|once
CASSLRLGLNTGELFF
TGCGCCAGCAGCTTGAGGTTAGGGTTGAACACCGGGGAGCTGTTTTTT
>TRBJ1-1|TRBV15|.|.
CATSRELGLNTEAFF
TGTGCCACCAGCAGAGAGCTGGGATTGAACACTGAAGCTTTCTTT
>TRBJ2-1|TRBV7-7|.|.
CASSPGMDNEQFF
TGTGCTAGCAGCCCTGGAATGGATAATGAGCAGTTCTTC
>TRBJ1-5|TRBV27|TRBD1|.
CATQKGQYSNQPQHF
TGTGCCACCCAGAAGGGACAGTATAGCAATCAGCCCCAGCATTTT
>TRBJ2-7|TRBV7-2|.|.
CASGNYEQYF
TGTGCCAGCGGCAACTACGAGCAGTACTTC
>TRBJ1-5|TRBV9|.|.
CASSLSGDNQPQHF
TGTGCCAGCAGCTTAAGCGGGGACAATCAGCCCCAGCATTTT
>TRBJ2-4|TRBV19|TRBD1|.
CASSPYGTGLAKNIQYF
TGTGCCAGTAGTCCGTATGGGACAGGACTAGCCAAAAACATTCAGTACTTC
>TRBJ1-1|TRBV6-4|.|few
CASSDLVNTEAFF
TGTGCCAGCAGTGACCTTGTGAACACTGAAGCTTTCTTT
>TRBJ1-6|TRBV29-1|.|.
CSVEDCVVPPYNSPLHF
TGCAGCGTTGAAGATTGCGTCGTTCCACCCTATAATTCACCCCTCCACTTT
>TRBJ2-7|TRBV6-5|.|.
CATRDGPSYEQYF
TGTGCCACCAGAGACGGCCCCTCCTACGAGCAGTACTTC
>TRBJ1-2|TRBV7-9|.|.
CASSSRDSPIYGYTF
TGTGCCAGCAGCAGTAGGGACTCTCCTATCTATGGCTACACCTTC
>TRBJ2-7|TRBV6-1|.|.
CASSEPWESYEQYF
TGTGCCAGCAGTGAACCCTGGGAAAGCTACGAGCAGTACTTC
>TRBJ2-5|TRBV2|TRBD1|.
CATKDRGRETQYF
TGTGCCACCAAGGACAGGGGGCGGGAGACCCAGTACTTC
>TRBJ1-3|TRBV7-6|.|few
CATPSRSLVNTIYF
TGTGCCACCCCGAGTAGGAGCCTAGTTAACACCATATATTTT
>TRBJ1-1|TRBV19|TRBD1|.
CASSPTGQGFEAFF
TGTGCCAGTAGCCCGACAGGGCAGGGGTTTGAAGCTTTCTTT
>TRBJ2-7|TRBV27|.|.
CASSLFLRHEQYF
TGTGCCAGCAGTTTGTTTTTGAGGCACGAGCAGTACTTC
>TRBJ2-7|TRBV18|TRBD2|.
CASSLETSGSSYEQYF
TGTGCCAGCTCATTGGAGACTAGCGGGAGCTCCTACGAGCAGTACTTC
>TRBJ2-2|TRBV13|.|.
CASSLMTGIAGELFF
TGTGCCAGCAGCTTAATGACAGGAATTGCCGGGGAGCTGTTTTTT
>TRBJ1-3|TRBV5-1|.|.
CASSLGGSSISGNTIYF
TGCGCCAGCAGCTTGGGGGGGTCGTCAATCTCTGGAAACACCATATATTTT
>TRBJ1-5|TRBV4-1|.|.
CASSTPGRNNQPQHF
TGCGCCAGCAGCACTCCCGGACGGAACAATCAGCCCCAGCATTTT
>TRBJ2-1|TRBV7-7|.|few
CASSPRLPGDGEQFF
TGTGCCAGCAGCCCACGACTCCCCGGGGATGGTGAGCAGTTCTTC
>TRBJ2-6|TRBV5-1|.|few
CASSLQGGANVLTF
TGCGCCAGCAGCTTGCAGGGTGGGGCCAACGTCCTGACTTTC
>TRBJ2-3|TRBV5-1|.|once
CASSLGGYRSDTQYF
TGCGCCAGCAGCTTGGGGGGGTATAGGTCAGATACGCAGTATTTT
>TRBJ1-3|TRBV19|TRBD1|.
CASSPTGQRNTIYF
TGTGCCAGTAGTCCTACGGGACAGAGAAACACCATATATTTT
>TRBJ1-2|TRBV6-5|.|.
CASRQGLNYGYTF
TGTGCCAGCAGACAGGGTCTCAACTATGGCTACACCTTC
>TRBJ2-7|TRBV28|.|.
CASSLRARGYEQYF
TGTGCCAGCAGTTTGAGGGCCAGGGGTTACGAGCAGTACTTC
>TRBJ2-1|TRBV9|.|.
CASSLSLGSSYNEQFF
TGTGCCAGCAGCCTCAGCCTCGGGAGCTCCTACAATGAGCAGTTCTTC
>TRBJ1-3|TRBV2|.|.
CASSGTVSGNTIYF
TGTGCCAGCAGCGGGACGGTCTCTGGAAACACCATATATTTT
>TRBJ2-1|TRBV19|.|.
CASSITGAGRNEQFF
TGTGCCAGTAGTATAACGGGGGCAGGTAGGAATGAGCAGTTCTTC
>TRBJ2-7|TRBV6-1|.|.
CASKYYEQYF
TGTGCCAGCAAATACTACGAGCAGTACTTC
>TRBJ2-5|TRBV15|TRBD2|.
CATSSPGGGPETQYF
TGTGCCACCAGCAGCCCGGGAGGGGGGCCAGAGACCCAGTACTTC
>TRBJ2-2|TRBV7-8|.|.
CASSFSHSGRTGELFF
TGTGCCAGCAGCTTCAGTCACAGCGGCAGGACCGGGGAGCTGTTTTTT
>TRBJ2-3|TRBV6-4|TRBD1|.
CASRRDSDTDTQYF
TGTGCCAGCCGAAGGGACAGCGACACAGATACGCAGTATTTT
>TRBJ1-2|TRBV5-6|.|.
CASSLVDRDTARDYTF
TGTGCCAGCAGCTTGGTGGACCGGGACACTGCTAGGGACTACACCTTC
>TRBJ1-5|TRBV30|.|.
CAWNVGRDQPQHF
TGCGCCTGGAATGTGGGTAGGGACCAGCCCCAGCATTTT
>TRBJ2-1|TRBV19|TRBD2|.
CASSTIGTSGGYNEQFF
TGTGCCAGTAGTACAATCGGGACTAGCGGGGGATACAATGAGCAGTTCTTC
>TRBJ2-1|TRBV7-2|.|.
CASSFFISNEQFF
TGTGCCAGCAGCTTTTTTATCTCGAATGAGCAGTTCTTC
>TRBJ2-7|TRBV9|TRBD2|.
CASSVGSSGSHEQYF
TGTGCCAGCAGCGTAGGGTCTAGCGGGAGCCACGAGCAGTACTTC
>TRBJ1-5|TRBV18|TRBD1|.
CASSPGQGEQPQHF
TGTGCCAGCTCACCGGGACAGGGAGAACAGCCCCAGCATTTT
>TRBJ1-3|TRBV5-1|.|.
CASSLVGAGTSGNTIYF
TGCGCCAGCAGCTTGGTTGGTGCGGGCACCTCTGGAAACACCATATATTTT
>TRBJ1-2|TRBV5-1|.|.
CASSLGSGGYTF
TGCGCCAGCAGCTTGGGGTCCGGTGGCTACACCTTC
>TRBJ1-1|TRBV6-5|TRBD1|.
CASSYVATGKGTEAFF
TGTGCCAGCAGTTACGTCGCGACAGGGAAGGGCACTGAAGCTTTCTTT
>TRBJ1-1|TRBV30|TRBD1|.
CAWVPGGRSTEAFF
TGTGCCTGGGTTCCAGGGGGCCGGAGCACTGAAGCTTTCTTT
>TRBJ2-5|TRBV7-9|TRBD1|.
CASRQGKETQYF
TGTGCCAGTAGACAGGGGAAAGAGACCCAGTACTTC
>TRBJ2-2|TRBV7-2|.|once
CASSLVARPTHTGELFF
TGTGCCAGCAGCTTAGTCGCCAGACCAACTCACACCGGGGAGCTGTTTTTT
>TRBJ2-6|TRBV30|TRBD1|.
CAWSAGQGYSGANVLTF
TGTGCCTGGAGTGCAGGACAGGGATACTCTGGGGCCAACGTCCTGACTTTC